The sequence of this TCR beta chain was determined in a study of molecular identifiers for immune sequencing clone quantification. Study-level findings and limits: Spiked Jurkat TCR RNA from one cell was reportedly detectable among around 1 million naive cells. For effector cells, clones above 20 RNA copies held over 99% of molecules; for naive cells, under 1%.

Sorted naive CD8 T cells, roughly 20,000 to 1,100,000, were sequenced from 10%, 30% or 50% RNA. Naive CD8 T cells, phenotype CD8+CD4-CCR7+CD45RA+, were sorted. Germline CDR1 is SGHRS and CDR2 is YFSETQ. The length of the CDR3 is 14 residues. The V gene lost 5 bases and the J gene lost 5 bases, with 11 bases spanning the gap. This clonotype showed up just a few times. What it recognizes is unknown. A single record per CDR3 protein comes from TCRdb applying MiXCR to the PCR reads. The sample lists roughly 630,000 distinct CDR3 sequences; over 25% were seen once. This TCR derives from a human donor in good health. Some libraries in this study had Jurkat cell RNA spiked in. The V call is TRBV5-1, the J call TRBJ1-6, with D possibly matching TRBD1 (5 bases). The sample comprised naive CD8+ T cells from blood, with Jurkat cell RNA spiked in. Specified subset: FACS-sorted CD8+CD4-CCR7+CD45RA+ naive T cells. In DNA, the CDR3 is TGCGCCAGCAGACCGGGACGGGATAATTCACCCCTCCACTTT. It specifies CASRPGRDNSPLHF.